One and the same sample provided the 10 T cell receptor beta chains below, sequenced in a study of blood T cell repertoires in COVID-19. Assay used: immunoSEQ multiplex PCR; TCRdb lists only in-frame clones, some missing. The data hold about 100,000 clones, with around 85% observed a single time. The sample taken for sequencing was peripheral blood. These receptors all stem from a woman in her sixties or seventies with acute or convalescent COVID-19.

The chain employs TRBV7-2 and TRBJ2-1, with 10 bases aligning to TRBD2. This CDR3 comprises 17 residues. Unmatched junction bases numbered 9, after V lost 0 bases and J lost 7 bases. CDR1 and CDR2 from the germline V gene are SGHTA and FQGNSA. CDR3 sequence (DNA): TGTGCCAGCAGCTTAGCTGGAAGTAGCGGGGGGCCTAATGAGCAGTTCTTC. As protein: CASSLAGSSGGPNEQFF. Drawing the rest from reference TRBV7-2 and TRBJ2-1, the complete variable domain is GAGVSQSPSNKVTEKGKDVELRCDPISGHTALYWYRQSLGQGLEFLIYFQGNSAPDKSGLPSDRFSAERTGGSVSTLTIQRTQQEDSAVYLCASSLAGSSGGPNEQFFGPGTRLTVL.

The V call is TRBV9, the J call TRBJ2-3; 7 positions agree with TRBD1. The ends lost 4 bases at V and 4 bases at J; junction bases unmatched: 12. Germline lookup yields CDR1 SGDLS and CDR2 YYNGEE. CDR3 size: 16 residues. As DNA, the CDR3 is TGTGCCAGCAGCTTGATACAGGGGAATGGTGCAGATACGCAGTATTTT. This codes for CASSLIQGNGADTQYF.

The chain is built from TRBV5-4 and TRBJ2-3; 10 nucleotides agree with TRBD2. CDR1 and CDR2 (germline): SGHNT, YYREEE (reference sequence). V shed 3 bases, J shed 3 bases, and the junction held 7 bases outside the gene matches. The CDR3 has 16 amino acids. CDR3 sequence reads: CASSYRAGGQTDTQYF. The CDR3, as DNA: TGTGCCAGCAGCTATCGAGCGGGGGGGCAGACAGATACGCAGTATTTT.

The chain carries TRBV28 and TRBJ1-3; 9 bases align to TRBD1. Losses at the gene ends were 5 bases for V and 4 bases for J; bases not matched to a gene: 3. This CDR3 has 14 residues. Germline values: CDR1 MDHEN, CDR2 SYDVKM. CDR3 coding DNA: TGTGCCAGCAGTGGGACAGGGAGAGGAAACACCATATATTTT. Its protein is CASSGTGRGNTIYF.

The chain is built from TRBV24-1 and TRBJ2-1, with D tentatively TRBD1 (6 bases). Trimming pared 5 bases from V and 7 bases from J, leaving 17 bases between. The CDR3 extends over 15 amino acids. The V gene's germline CDR1 is KGHDR and CDR2 SFDVKD. The CDR3 DNA reads as TGTGCCACCAGTGGAAGGACAGTCAATACAAATGAGCAGTTCTTC. This translates into CATSGRTVNTNEQFF.

This clone was seen a single time. The chain recombines TRBV3-1 (or the pseudogene TRBV3-2) with TRBJ1-1; possible D gene TRBD1, 6 bases. CDR3 length equals 14 residues. The V end was cut by 2 bases, the J end by 1 base, with 8 bases between. The V gene's germline CDR1 is LGHDT and CDR2 YNNKEL (reference sequence). CDR3 sequence: CASSQPQGNTEAFF. Written as DNA, the CDR3 is TGTGCCAGCAGCCAACCACAGGGGAACACTGAAGCTTTCTTT.

The CDR3 loop is CAWSVLDRTGELFF. The CDR3 DNA is TGTGCCTGGAGTGTACTAGATCGGACCGGGGAGCTGTTTTTT. The chain couples TRBV30 to TRBJ2-2; the D gene is possibly TRBD2 (5 bases). The germline V and J ends were trimmed by 0 bases and 5 bases, with 10 bases remaining between them. Germline V gene lookup returns CDR1 GTSNPN and CDR2 SVGIG (reference sequence). CDR3 length: 14 amino acids.

J is TRBJ2-5 and V is TRBV7-2; D is undetermined. This CDR3 comprises 19 residues. Germline values: CDR1 SGHTA, CDR2 FQGNSA. V dropped 0 bases and J dropped 1 base, with 21 bases sitting between them. CDR3 sequence (DNA): TGTGCCAGCAGCTTAGCCCCCCGGTTGATAGCACGATCCCAAGAGACCCAGTACTTC. Protein product: CASSLAPRLIARSQETQYF.

V is TRBV19 and J is TRBJ2-2; 9 bases fit TRBD2. V gave up 5 bases and J gave up 1 base; unmatched junction bases: 8. The CDR3 length is 17 residues. In germline, CDR1 is LNHDA, CDR2 SQIVND (reference sequence). The CDR3 bases are TGTGCCAGTAGTCGCGGGGGGGCGATCGGGAACACCGGGGAGCTGTTTTTT. Amino acids: CASSRGGAIGNTGELFF.

The chain has TRBV28 and TRBJ1-2, with 7 bases lining up with TRBD1. Trimming at V came to 4 bases and at J to 2 bases, leaving 10 bases not matched to a gene. Germline CDR1 reads MDHEN; CDR2 reads SYDVKM. The CDR3 spans 16 residues. The CDR3 sequence: CASSSPGGQKNYGYTF. In DNA form, the CDR3 reads TGTGCCAGCAGTTCCCCCGGGGGACAGAAGAACTATGGCTACACCTTC.